These T cell receptor beta chains were read from a single sample in a study of metastatic and nonmetastatic thyroid tumors. Using MiXCR, TCRdb reanalyzed the PCR reads. The profile shows 15,000 to 20,000 clones, about 31% of them singletons. The specimen was blood. These receptors were collected from a female donor with papillary thyroid cancer or a benign thyroid nodule (not recorded which). Some clones in this sample may be carry-over from other donors' samples. CDR3s include the opening cysteine and the closing phenylalanine or tryptophan. The D gene is left open where the match is weak. Rows may omit the clone size; those that give it use once, few, many or a size class.

V gene	D gene	CDR3 length	J gene	clone size	CDR3 protein	CDR3 DNA
TRBV5-1	NA	16	TRBJ2-2	NA	CASSFRGKEITGELFF	TGCGCCAGCAGCTTCCGGGGGAAAGAAATCACCGGGGAGCTGTTTTTT
TRBV4-1	TRBD1	14	TRBJ2-7	NA	CASSSGDRANEQYF	TGCGCCAGCAGCTCCGGGGACAGGGCGAACGAGCAGTACTTC
TRBV7-9	TRBD1	14	TRBJ2-7	medium-sized	CASSPRDRLYEQYF	TGTGCCAGCAGCCCCAGGGACAGGCTGTACGAGCAGTACTTC
TRBV27	TRBD1	15	TRBJ2-5	NA	CASSFQGALGETQYF	TGTGCCAGCAGTTTCCAGGGGGCTTTAGGAGAGACCCAGTACTTC
TRBV7-2	NA	15	TRBJ2-6	NA	CASSVGRSGANVLTF	TGTGCCAGCAGCGTGGGCCGCTCTGGGGCCAACGTCCTGACTTTC
TRBV30	TRBD1	15	TRBJ1-5	NA	CAWDTGDRYNQPQHF	TGTGCCTGGGATACCGGGGACAGGTACAATCAGCCCCAGCATTTT
TRBV6-1	TRBD2	16	TRBJ2-7	few	CASRAYGLANSYEQYF	TGTGCCAGCAGAGCATACGGACTAGCGAACTCCTACGAGCAGTACTTC
TRBV3-1	TRBD1	16	TRBJ1-2	NA	CASSQLEGTGFNGYTF	TGTGCCAGCAGCCAATTGGAGGGGACAGGGTTTAATGGCTACACCTTC
TRBV6-1	NA	15	TRBJ2-3	few	CASRRLEASTDTQYF	TGTGCCAGCAGGCGACTAGAGGCCTCAACAGATACGCAGTATTTT
TRBV20-1	TRBD1	16	TRBJ1-1	NA	CSAPVPGQGLNTEAFF	TGCAGTGCTCCCGTCCCGGGACAGGGACTGAACACTGAAGCTTTCTTT
TRBV20-1	NA	12	TRBJ1-5	medium-sized	CSARANNQPQHF	TGCAGTGCTAGAGCCAACAATCAGCCCCAGCATTTT
TRBV4-3	NA	14	TRBJ1-2	medium-sized	CASSQDRGFHGYTF	TGCGCCAGCAGCCAAGATCGTGGATTTCATGGCTACACCTTC
TRBV20-1	NA	14	TRBJ2-2	NA	CSARGWAYAGELFF	TGCAGTGCTAGAGGTTGGGCCTACGCCGGGGAGCTGTTTTTT
TRBV27	NA	11	TRBJ2-5	many	CASTLGETQYF	TGTGCCAGCACCCTAGGAGAGACCCAGTACTTC
TRBV20-1	TRBD1	13	TRBJ2-4	many	CSARQDRVNIQYF	TGCAGTGCTAGACAGGACAGGGTAAACATTCAGTACTTC
TRBV6-2/TRBV6-3	TRBD1	15	TRBJ1-2	medium-sized	CASSYLRTGPYGYTF	TGTGCCAGCAGTTACCTACGGACAGGCCCCTATGGCTACACCTTC
TRBV7-2	TRBD1	16	TRBJ2-1	many	CASSLGGGQGHNEQFF	TGTGCCAGCAGCTTGGGGGGGGGACAGGGACACAATGAGCAGTTCTTC
TRBV20-1	TRBD1	14	TRBJ2-2	NA	CSARSDRAAGELFF	TGCAGTGCGAGGTCAGACAGGGCGGCCGGGGAGCTGTTTTTT
TRBV7-9	NA	12	TRBJ1-1	medium-sized	CASSSMDTEAFF	TGTGCCAGCAGCTCCATGGACACTGAAGCTTTCTTT
TRBV12-3/TRBV12-4	TRBD1	14	TRBJ1-5	many	CASSLGQGTQPQHF	TGTGCCAGCAGTCTCGGACAGGGCACTCAGCCCCAGCATTTT
TRBV3-1	NA	13	TRBJ2-7	few	CASSQDSGYEQYF	TGTGCCAGCAGCCAAGATTCGGGCTACGAGCAGTACTTC
TRBV27	NA	14	TRBJ1-1	NA	CASSLSGHLNEAFF	TGTGCCAGCAGTTTATCGGGGCATCTGAATGAAGCTTTCTTT